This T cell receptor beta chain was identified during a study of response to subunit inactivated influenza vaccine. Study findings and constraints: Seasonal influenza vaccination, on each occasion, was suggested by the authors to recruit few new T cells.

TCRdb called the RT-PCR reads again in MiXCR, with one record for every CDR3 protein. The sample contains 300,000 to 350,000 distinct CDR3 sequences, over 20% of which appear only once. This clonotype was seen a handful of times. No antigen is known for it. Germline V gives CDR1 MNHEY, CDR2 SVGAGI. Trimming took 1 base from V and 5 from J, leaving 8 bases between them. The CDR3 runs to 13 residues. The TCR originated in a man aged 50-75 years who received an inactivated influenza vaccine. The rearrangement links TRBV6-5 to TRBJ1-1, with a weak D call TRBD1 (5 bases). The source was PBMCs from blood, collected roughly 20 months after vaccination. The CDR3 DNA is TGTGCCAGCAGTTACTTTACAGGTACTGAAGCTTTCTTT. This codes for CASSYFTGTEAFF.